This TCR beta chain stems from a study of T cell responses to AZD1222 COVID-19 vaccine. Study-level results: Unmutated regions of variants are reportedly targeted by nearly half of spike-specific TCRs. Baseline testing showed seropositivity in only six or seven AZD1222 recipients. CD4 TCRs associated with vaccination spanned spike, dominating at 160-218 and 743-854.

This clone appeared once. Its antigen is currently unknown. The assay was immunoSEQ multiplex PCR, and TCRdb's table has in-frame clones only and misses some. The sample records 150,000 to 200,000 clones, approximately 94% being singletons. The CDR3 is 12 amino acids. Trimming took 5 bases from V and 8 from J; bases not matched to a gene: 5. Germline CDR1 is GTSNPN and CDR2 is SVGIG (reference sequence). The material was peripheral blood, obtained 28 days after the second AZD1222 dose. The V gene is TRBV30, the J gene TRBJ2-1; the match to TRBD2 covers 8 bases. The TCR originated in an adult who received the AZD1222 COVID-19 vaccine. The DNA of the CDR3 is TGTGCCTGGGACAAACTAGCGGATGAGCAGTTCTTC. Its protein product is CAWDKLADEQFF.